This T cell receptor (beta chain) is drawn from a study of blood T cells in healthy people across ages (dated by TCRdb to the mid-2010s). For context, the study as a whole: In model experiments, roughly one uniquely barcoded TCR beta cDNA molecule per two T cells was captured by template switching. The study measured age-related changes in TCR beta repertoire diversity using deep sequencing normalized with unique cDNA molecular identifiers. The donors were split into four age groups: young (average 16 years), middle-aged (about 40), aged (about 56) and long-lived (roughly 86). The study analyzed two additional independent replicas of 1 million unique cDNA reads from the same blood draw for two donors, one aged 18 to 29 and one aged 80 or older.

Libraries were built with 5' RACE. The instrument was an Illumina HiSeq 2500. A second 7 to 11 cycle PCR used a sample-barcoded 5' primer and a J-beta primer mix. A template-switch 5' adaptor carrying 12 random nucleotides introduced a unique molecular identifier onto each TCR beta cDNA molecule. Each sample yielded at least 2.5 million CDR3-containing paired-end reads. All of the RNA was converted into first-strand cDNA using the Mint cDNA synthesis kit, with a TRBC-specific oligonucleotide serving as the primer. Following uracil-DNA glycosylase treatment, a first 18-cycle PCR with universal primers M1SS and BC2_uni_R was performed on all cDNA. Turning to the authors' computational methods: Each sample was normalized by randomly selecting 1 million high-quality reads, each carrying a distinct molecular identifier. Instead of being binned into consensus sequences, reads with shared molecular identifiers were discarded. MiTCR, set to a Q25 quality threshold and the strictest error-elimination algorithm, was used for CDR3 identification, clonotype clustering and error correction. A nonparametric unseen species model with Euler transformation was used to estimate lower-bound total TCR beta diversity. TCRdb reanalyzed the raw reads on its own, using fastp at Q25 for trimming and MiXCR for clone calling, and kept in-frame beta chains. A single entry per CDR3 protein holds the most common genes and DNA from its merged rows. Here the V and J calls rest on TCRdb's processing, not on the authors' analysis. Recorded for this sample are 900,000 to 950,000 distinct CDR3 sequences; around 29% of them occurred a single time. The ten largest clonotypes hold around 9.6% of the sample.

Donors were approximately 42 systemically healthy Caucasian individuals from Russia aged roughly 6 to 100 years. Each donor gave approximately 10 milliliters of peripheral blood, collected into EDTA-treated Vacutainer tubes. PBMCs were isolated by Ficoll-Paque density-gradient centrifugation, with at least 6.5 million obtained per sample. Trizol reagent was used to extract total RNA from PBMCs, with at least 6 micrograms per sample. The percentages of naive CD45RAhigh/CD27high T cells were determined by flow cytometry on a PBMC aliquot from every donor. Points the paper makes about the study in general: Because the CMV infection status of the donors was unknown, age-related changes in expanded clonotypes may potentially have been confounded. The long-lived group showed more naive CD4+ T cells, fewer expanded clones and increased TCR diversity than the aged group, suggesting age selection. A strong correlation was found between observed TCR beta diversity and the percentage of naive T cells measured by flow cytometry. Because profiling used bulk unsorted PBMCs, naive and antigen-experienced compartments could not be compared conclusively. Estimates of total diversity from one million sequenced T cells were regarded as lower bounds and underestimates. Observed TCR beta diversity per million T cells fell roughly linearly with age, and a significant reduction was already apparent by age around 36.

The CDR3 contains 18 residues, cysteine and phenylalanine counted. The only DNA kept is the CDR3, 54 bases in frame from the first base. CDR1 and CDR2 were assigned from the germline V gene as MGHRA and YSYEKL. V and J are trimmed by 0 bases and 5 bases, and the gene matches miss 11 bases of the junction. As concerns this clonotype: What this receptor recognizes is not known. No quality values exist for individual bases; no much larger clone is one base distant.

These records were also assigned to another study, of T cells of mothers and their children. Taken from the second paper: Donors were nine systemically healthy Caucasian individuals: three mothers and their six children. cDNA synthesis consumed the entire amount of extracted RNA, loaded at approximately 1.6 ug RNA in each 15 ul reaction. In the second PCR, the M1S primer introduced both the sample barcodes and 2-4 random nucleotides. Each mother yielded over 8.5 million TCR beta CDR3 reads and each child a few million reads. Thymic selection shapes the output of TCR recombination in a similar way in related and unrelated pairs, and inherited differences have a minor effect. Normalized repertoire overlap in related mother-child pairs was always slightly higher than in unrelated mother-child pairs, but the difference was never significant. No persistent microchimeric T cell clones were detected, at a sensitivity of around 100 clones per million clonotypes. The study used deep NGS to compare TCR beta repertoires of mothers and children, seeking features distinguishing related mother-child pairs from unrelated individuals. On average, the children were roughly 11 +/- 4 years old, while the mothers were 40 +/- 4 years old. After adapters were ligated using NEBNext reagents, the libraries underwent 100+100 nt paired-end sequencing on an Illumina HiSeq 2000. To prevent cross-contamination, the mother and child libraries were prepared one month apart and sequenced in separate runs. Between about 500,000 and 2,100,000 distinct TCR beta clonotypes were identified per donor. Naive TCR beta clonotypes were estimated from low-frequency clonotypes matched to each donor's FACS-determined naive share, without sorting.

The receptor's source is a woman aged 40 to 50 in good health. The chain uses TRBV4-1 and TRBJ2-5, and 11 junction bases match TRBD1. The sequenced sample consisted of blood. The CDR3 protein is CASSQDYGTGGDLETQYF. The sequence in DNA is TGCGCCAGCAGCCAAGATTACGGGACAGGGGGAGATTTGGAGACCCAGTACTTC.